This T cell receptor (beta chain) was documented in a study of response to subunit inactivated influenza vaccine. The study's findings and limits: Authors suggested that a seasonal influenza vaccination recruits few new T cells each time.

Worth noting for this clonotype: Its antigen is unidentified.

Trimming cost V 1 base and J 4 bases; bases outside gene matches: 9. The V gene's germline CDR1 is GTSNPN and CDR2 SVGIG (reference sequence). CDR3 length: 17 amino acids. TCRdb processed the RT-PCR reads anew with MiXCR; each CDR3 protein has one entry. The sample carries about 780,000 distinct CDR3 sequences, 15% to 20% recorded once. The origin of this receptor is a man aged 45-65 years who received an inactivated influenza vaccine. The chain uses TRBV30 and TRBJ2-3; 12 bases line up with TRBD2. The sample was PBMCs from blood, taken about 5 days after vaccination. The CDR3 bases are TGTGCCTGGAGTGCGATCCGGACTAGCGGGGTCCCAGATACGCAGTATTTT. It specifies CAWSAIRTSGVPDTQYF.